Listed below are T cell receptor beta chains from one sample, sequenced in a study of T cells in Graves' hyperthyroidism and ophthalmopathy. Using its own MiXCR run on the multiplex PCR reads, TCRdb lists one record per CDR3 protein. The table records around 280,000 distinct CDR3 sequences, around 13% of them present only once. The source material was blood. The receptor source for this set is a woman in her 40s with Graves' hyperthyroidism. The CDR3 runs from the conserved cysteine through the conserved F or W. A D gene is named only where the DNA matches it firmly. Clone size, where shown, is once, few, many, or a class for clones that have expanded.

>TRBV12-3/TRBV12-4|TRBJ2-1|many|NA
TGTGCCAGCAGTTTATGGGTAGAAACCAATGAGCAGTTCTTC
CASSLWVETNEQFF
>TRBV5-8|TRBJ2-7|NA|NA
TGTGCCAGCAGCTTGAGGCAGCTTCCCTACGAGCAGTACTTC
CASSLRQLPYEQYF
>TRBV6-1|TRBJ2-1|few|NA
TGTGCCAGCAGTGAAGTGGGAGGTGAGCAGTTCTTC
CASSEVGGEQFF
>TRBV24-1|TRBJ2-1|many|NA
TGTGCCACCAGTGATCCCGGCCTGGGGAGGTACAATGAGCAGTTCTTC
CATSDPGLGRYNEQFF
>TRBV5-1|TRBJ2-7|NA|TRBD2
TGCGCCAGCAGCGTCCCGGGACTAGCGGGAGGGCCTCGGGAGCAGTACTTC
CASSVPGLAGGPREQYF
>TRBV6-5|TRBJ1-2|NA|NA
TGTGCCAGCAGTTACGGGGGGAGGGCCTCTTATGGCTACACCTTC
CASSYGGRASYGYTF
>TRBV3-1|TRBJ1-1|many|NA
TGTGCCAGCAGCCAGCCGGGGCGGAACACTGAAGCTTTCTTT
CASSQPGRNTEAFF
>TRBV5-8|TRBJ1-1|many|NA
TGTGCCAGCAGCAAAGTGGGGCAAAACACTGAAGCTTTCTTT
CASSKVGQNTEAFF
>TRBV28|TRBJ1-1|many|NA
TGTGCCACAGAGGGGGTTCTGAACACTGAAGCTTTCTTT
CATEGVLNTEAFF
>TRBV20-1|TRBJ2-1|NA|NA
TGCAGTGCTAGCAAAGTGGGGGGCCAGCGGGATCGGAATGAGCAGTTCTTC
CSASKVGGQRDRNEQFF
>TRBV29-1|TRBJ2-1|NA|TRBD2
TGCAGCGTGCAGGGATCGGGAGGCCATTACAATGAGCAGTTCTTC
CSVQGSGGHYNEQFF
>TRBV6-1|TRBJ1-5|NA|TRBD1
TGTGCCAGCAGTCGGACAGGGAGTAGACAGCCCCAGCATTTT
CASSRTGSRQPQHF
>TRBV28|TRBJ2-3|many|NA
TGTGCCAGCAGTCTAAGTTACACAGATACGCAGTATTTT
CASSLSYTDTQYF
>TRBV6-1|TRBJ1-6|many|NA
TGTGCCAGCAGTGACAGGTTTAATTCACCCCTCCACTTT
CASSDRFNSPLHF
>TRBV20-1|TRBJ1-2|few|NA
TGCAGTGCTAGAGATCCGTGGGGGGCGAATAACTATGGCTACACCTTC
CSARDPWGANNYGYTF
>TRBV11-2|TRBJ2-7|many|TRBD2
TGTGCCAGCACAACTGGACTAGCGGGAGTGGACGAGCAGTACTTC
CASTTGLAGVDEQYF
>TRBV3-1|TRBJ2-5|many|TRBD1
TGTGCCAGCAGCCAAAGAAGTTCCCGGGACAGACACCAAGAGACCCAGTACTTC
CASSQRSSRDRHQETQYF
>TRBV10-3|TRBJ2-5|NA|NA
TGTGCCATCAGAAAAGACCAAGAGACCCAGTACTTC
CAIRKDQETQYF
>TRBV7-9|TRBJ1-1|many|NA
TGTGCCAGCAGCTCCCCCGGGGGGGACACTGAAGCTTTCTTT
CASSSPGGDTEAFF
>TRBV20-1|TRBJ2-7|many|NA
TGCAGTGTTGATTTGGGGACCGATTTCAAGCCCGAGCAGTACTTC
CSVDLGTDFKPEQYF
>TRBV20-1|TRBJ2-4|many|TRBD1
TGCAGTGCTACGCTCCATACCCCTGGACAGGGCAAAAACATTCAGTACTTC
CSATLHTPGQGKNIQYF
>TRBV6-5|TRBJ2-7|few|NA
TGTGCCAGCAGCATACTAAGCGAGCAGTACTTC
CASSILSEQYF
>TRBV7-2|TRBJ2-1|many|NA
TGTGCCAGCAGCTTATTGGGAACTATCTACAATGAGCAGTTCTTC
CASSLLGTIYNEQFF
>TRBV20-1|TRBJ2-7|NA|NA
TGCAGTGCTGATTCTAGCGATTTGACCTACGAGCAGTACTTC
CSADSSDLTYEQYF
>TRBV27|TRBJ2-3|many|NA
TGTGCCAGCAGCCGGCATAGTACAGATACGCAGTATTTT
CASSRHSTDTQYF
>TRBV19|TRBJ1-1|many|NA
TGTGCCAGTAGTGAGGGGAGGGACACTGAAGCTTTCTTT
CASSEGRDTEAFF
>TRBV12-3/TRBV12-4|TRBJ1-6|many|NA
TGTGCCAGCAGTTTAGGACAGGTTCATTCACCCCTCCACTTT
CASSLGQVHSPLHF
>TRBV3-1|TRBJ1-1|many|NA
TGTGCCAGCAGCCAAGATTGGGAGAACACTGAAGCTTTCTTT
CASSQDWENTEAFF
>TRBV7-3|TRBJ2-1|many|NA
TGTGCCAGCAGGCGGGACAGCTACAATGAGCAGTTCTTC
CASRRDSYNEQFF
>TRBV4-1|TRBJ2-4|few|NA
TGCGCCAGCAGCCAAGATTTCGCCGAGCGGATTCAGTACTTC
CASSQDFAERIQYF
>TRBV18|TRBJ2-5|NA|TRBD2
TGTGCCAGCTCACCTAGCGGGAGGCGTGAGACCCAGTACTTC
CASSPSGRRETQYF
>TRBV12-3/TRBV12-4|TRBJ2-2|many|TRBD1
TGTGCCAGCAGTCGGACAGGGGCCGGCGGGGAGCTGTTTTTT
CASSRTGAGGELFF
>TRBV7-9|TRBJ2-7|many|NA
TGTGCCAGCAGCTATGATCTAGCCGCTTACGAGCAGTACTTC
CASSYDLAAYEQYF
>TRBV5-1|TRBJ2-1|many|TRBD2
TGCGCCACTGCAACTAGCGTAGACCACAATGAGCAGTTCTTC
CATATSVDHNEQFF
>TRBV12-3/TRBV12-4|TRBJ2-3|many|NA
TGTGCCAGCAGCTCCCTTCAGGGGATCACAGATACGCAGTATTTT
CASSSLQGITDTQYF